The rows below give T cell receptor beta chains drawn from one sample of a study of blood T cell repertoires in COVID-19. Clones were read by immunoSEQ multiplex PCR, and TCRdb kept only the in-frame ones, dropping some. Here the sample spans fewer than 250,000 clones, roughly 86% being singletons. Source material: peripheral blood. Receptors were obtained from an older woman who had recovered from COVID-19. Both conserved end residues are part of each CDR3. A D gene is named only where the DNA matches it firmly. Clone size appears in some rows only: once, few, many, or a class for an expanded clone.

size,D,V,J,DNA,CDR3
NA,NA,TRBV3-1/TRBV3-2,TRBJ2-3,TGTGCCAGCAGCCAAGATGGGCAGGGGCCAGATACGCAGTATTTT,CASSQDGQGPDTQYF
NA,NA,TRBV19,TRBJ2-7,TGTGCCAGTAGTAGGGGAGCCTCGTTAGGTTTCGACGAGCAGTACTTC,CASSRGASLGFDEQYF
once,TRBD2,TRBV3-1/TRBV3-2,TRBJ2-4,TGTGCCAGCAGCCAAATAGCGGGGGAAGCCAAAAACATTCAGTACTTC,CASSQIAGEAKNIQYF
NA,TRBD1,TRBV19,TRBJ2-3,TGTGCCAGTAGTATCCCCGGACAGGCCAGCCAGGATACGCAGTATTTT,CASSIPGQASQDTQYF
NA,NA,TRBV25-1,TRBJ1-6,TGTGCCAGCAGTCCCCCCGGTTGGGCATCCGATAATTCACCCCTCCACTTT,CASSPPGWASDNSPLHF
NA,NA,TRBV27,TRBJ2-7,TGTGCCAGCAGCCGACATCTTGGGCACTCCGAGCAGTACTTC,CASSRHLGHSEQYF
once,TRBD1,TRBV10-3,TRBJ2-2,TGTGCCATATCCGGGACAGGGTACACCGGGGAGCTGTTTTTT,CAISGTGYTGELFF
NA,NA,TRBV14,TRBJ2-5,TGTGCCAGCAGCCAAATAGGGGACTGGGGGACCCAGTACTTC,CASSQIGDWGTQYF
NA,TRBD1,TRBV11-2,TRBJ2-3,TGTGCCAGCAGCCTTCCAGGACAGGGGGGCACAGATACGCAGTATTTT,CASSLPGQGGTDTQYF
NA,NA,TRBV4-2,TRBJ2-2,TGTGCCAGCAGCCAAGCGGCCGGGGAGCTGTTTTTT,CASSQAAGELFF
NA,NA,TRBV7-8,TRBJ1-1,TGTGCCAGCAGCTTGAGGGCCACTGAAGCTTTCTTT,CASSLRATEAFF
NA,NA,TRBV7-9,TRBJ1-1,TGTGCCAGCAGCCCTAACGTAAGGAGGGCCACTGAAGCTTTCTTT,CASSPNVRRATEAFF
NA,NA,TRBV10-3,TRBJ1-6,TGTGCCATCAGTGAGTCCGACACCTTCCCCCTCCACTTT,CAISESDTFPLHF
once,TRBD2,TRBV6-6,TRBJ2-7,TGTGCCAGCAGTCCGACTAGCGGGGGGCTCAGACCCTACGAGCAGTACTTC,CASSPTSGGLRPYEQYF
NA,NA,TRBV9,TRBJ2-1,TGTGCCAGCAGCGGAAGCCACTTTTCCTACAATGAGCAGTTCTTC,CASSGSHFSYNEQFF
NA,TRBD1,TRBV5-1,TRBJ1-2,TGCGCCAGCAGCTTTATCTCGCCGGGACAGAGTCTCCCATCTAACTATGGCTACACCTTC,CASSFISPGQSLPSNYGYTF
NA,TRBD1,TRBV7-6,TRBJ2-3,TGTGCCAGCAGCCACCGGGACAGGGGTTCAGATACGCAGTATTTT,CASSHRDRGSDTQYF
NA,TRBD2,TRBV4-3,TRBJ2-3,TGCGCCAGCAGCCAAGATGCGGGGGTTAGCGGGGAAGCCACAGATACGCAGTATTTT,CASSQDAGVSGEATDTQYF
NA,NA,TRBV5-1,TRBJ2-3,TGCGCCAGCAGCTCACCACTAGGCTCTAGCACAGATACGCAGTATTTT,CASSSPLGSSTDTQYF
NA,NA,TRBV28,TRBJ2-1,TGTGCCAGCAGTTCCTCTAAAGCGGTCGTTCACAATGAGCAGTTCTTC,CASSSSKAVVHNEQFF
NA,NA,TRBV6-6,TRBJ2-1,TGTGCCAGTCACAGGGTGGTAAACAATGAGCAGTTCTTC,CASHRVVNNEQFF
NA,NA,TRBV20-1,TRBJ1-1,TGCAGTGCTAGTCCCCAGTCGACTGAAGCTTTCTTT,CSASPQSTEAFF
NA,NA,TRBV6-5,TRBJ1-3,TGTGCCAGCAGTTACTCGAGGCAAAACTCTGGAAACACCATATATTTT,CASSYSRQNSGNTIYF
NA,TRBD1,TRBV18,TRBJ2-1,TGTGCCAGCTCACCTAAGGACAGGGCGGCCTACAATGAGCAGTTCTTC,CASSPKDRAAYNEQFF
NA,NA,TRBV7-2,TRBJ2-1,TGTGCCAGCAGCTTAGGGCCTCCCTACAATGAGCAGTTCTTC,CASSLGPPYNEQFF
NA,TRBD1,TRBV6-2/TRBV6-3,TRBJ1-4,TGTGCCAGCAGTTACCGGACCGGGACAGGGAATGAAAAACTGTTTTTT,CASSYRTGTGNEKLFF